These 30 T cell receptor beta chains were sequenced from one sample in a study of blood T cells in healthy people across ages. Primers used in a second PCR of about 7 to 11 cycles were a sample-barcoded 5' primer and a J-beta primer mix. From the 5' RACE reads, TCRdb called clonotypes with MiXCR, one entry per CDR3 protein. Among 1.5 million to 2 million distinct CDR3 sequences listed, about 28% were seen once. The sequencing input was blood. Source of these receptors: a woman younger than 45 in good health.

This clonotype was counted only a few times. The J gene is TRBJ1-4, the V gene TRBV20-1, with D possibly TRBD1 on 6 matching bases. The CDR3 totals 15 residues. Trimming took 0 bases from V and 6 from J, leaving 14 bases between them. The V gene's germline CDR1 is DFQATT and CDR2 SNEGSKA (reference sequence). The CDR3 spells CSAREGRQDHEKLFF. The DNA of the CDR3 is TGCAGTGCTAGAGAAGGACGACAGGACCATGAAAAACTGTTTTTT.

CDR3 loop: CSARVGSTDTQYF. In nucleotides, the CDR3 is TGCAGTGCTAGAGTAGGCAGCACAGATACGCAGTATTTT. The rearrangement links TRBV20-1 to TRBJ2-3; no definite D call. CDR3 length: 13 amino acids. V dropped 1 base and J dropped 0 bases, with 5 bases sitting between them. The germline V gene encodes CDR1 DFQATT and CDR2 SNEGSKA (reference sequence).

This clonotype appeared a few times. This chain links TRBV28 with TRBJ2-4, with TRBD1 matching 9 bases. This CDR3 has 15 amino acids. Germline trimming cut 4 bases from V and 2 bases from J; bases unmatched to any gene: 3. The germline V gene encodes CDR1 MDHEN and CDR2 SYDVKM. As DNA, the CDR3 is TGTGCCAGCAGTTCGGACAGGGGACCCAAAAACATTCAGTACTTC. This translates into CASSSDRGPKNIQYF.

This chain uses TRBV18 with TRBJ1-1, with 8 positions matching TRBD1. The germline V gene encodes CDR1 KGHSH and CDR2 LQKENI. With 3 bases clipped from V and 1 base from J, the junction kept 7 bases outside the gene matches. The CDR3 has 16 residues. The CDR3 region is CASSPWKTGANTEAFF. Here the CDR3 DNA reads TGTGCCAGCTCACCCTGGAAGACAGGGGCGAACACTGAAGCTTTCTTT.

This clonotype has just a few counts. The genes are TRBV20-1 and TRBJ1-1; a possible D gene is TRBD1 (6 bases). Trimming removed 2 bases from V and 5 bases from J, with 9 bases in between. The V gene's germline CDR1 is DFQATT and CDR2 SNEGSKA (reference sequence). This CDR3 region has 12 residues. The chain's CDR3 is CSARSRGTEAFF. CDR3 nucleotide sequence: TGCAGTGCTAGATCCAGGGGAACTGAAGCTTTCTTT.

The gene calls are TRBV12-3 or TRBV12-4 and TRBJ1-2, with D hard to call. V was clipped by 6 bases and J by 0 bases, with 8 bases between them. The CDR3 spans 13 residues. The CDR3 spells CASRMTANYGYTF. CDR3 nucleotide sequence: TGTGCCAGCAGAATGACCGCTAACTATGGCTACACCTTC.

The chain links TRBV28 to TRBJ2-7; either TRBD1 or TRBD2 may supply D (5 bases each). This CDR3 has 15 amino acids. The ends were cut back, 6 bases at V and 3 bases at J, with 18 bases in the middle. Looked up from germline, CDR1 is MDHEN and CDR2 is SYDVKM. In nucleotides, the CDR3 is TGTGCCAGCAGCCCGCGCAGACTGAGGGGCTACGAGCAGTACTTC. Translating gives CASSPRRLRGYEQYF.

This chain joins TRBV10-3 and TRBJ2-1; D is uncertain. The ends were cut back, 8 bases at V and 0 bases at J, with 11 bases in the middle. Germline CDR1 and CDR2: ENHRY and SYGVKD. The CDR3 has 14 amino acids. This chain's CDR3 is CAIRAPSSYNEQFF. CDR3 nucleotides: TGTGCCATCCGGGCGCCTAGCTCCTACAATGAGCAGTTCTTC.

In its sample, this clonotype was seen a few times. The chain links TRBV10-3 to TRBJ2-5; TRBD1 agrees at 9 bases. V gave up 0 bases and J gave up 3 bases; unmatched junction bases: 2. Germline loops: CDR1 ENHRY, CDR2 SYGVKD. CDR3 size: 15 residues. The CDR3 loop is CAISESDRGKETQYF. The CDR3 bases are TGTGCCATCAGTGAGTCGGACAGGGGTAAAGAGACCCAGTACTTC.

V usage is TRBV2 and J usage is TRBJ2-3, with TRBD1 identical over 8 bases. Germline CDR1 is SNHLY and CDR2 is FYNNEI. V shed 7 bases, J shed 4 bases, and the junction held 10 bases outside the gene matches. The CDR3 extends over 15 amino acids. The CDR3 sequence: CASKERQGSADTQYF. CDR3 DNA: TGTGCCAGCAAAGAAAGACAGGGGAGCGCAGATACGCAGTATTTT.

In its sample, this clonotype was seen many times. The chain combines TRBV11-2 with TRBJ2-5, with D possibly matching TRBD1 (6 bases). Trimming left V 6 bases short and J 4 bases short, with 15 bases between. This CDR3 is built from 14 residues. CDR1 is SGHAT, CDR2 FQNNGV, per germline. CDR3 DNA: TGTGCCAGCAGTCTAGGGGGTTTTGGAGAGACCCAGTACTTC. It codes for CASSLGGFGETQYF.

This clonotype came up many times. This chain joins TRBV10-3 and TRBJ2-5; 7 nucleotides line up with TRBD2. Unmatched junction bases numbered 8, after V lost 4 bases and J lost 3 bases. CDR1 is ENHRY, CDR2 SYGVKD, per germline. This CDR3 region has 15 residues. CDR3 residues: CAISAGGEPKETQYF. CDR3 sequence (DNA): TGTGCCATCAGTGCGGGGGGAGAACCCAAAGAGACCCAGTACTTC.

The chain has TRBV20-1 and TRBJ2-4, with TRBD1 matching 8 bases. Matching the DNA end better, TRBJ2-7 makes the J call doubtful. The germline CDR1 and CDR2 sequences are DFQATT and SNEGSKA (reference sequence). CDR3 size: 15 residues. CDR3 in amino acids: CSAKRQGMRPDEQYF. CDR3 nucleotides: TGCAGTGCTAAACGACAGGGGATGAGACCGGACGAGCAGTACTTC.

Regarding this clonotype: This may stem from a read error, because a much larger clone lies one nucleotide away. The chain uses TRBV10-3 and TRBJ1-1; the D is unclear. This CDR3 comprises 13 residues. The ends were cut back, 4 bases at V and 3 bases at J, with 9 bases in the middle. Germline V gives CDR1 ENHRY, CDR2 SYGVKD. This CDR3 is CAISGSGDTEAFF. The CDR3 coding sequence is TGTGCCATCAGTGGATCCGGGGACACTGAAGCTTTCTTT.

The chain joins TRBV12-3 or TRBV12-4 to TRBJ2-1; D is ambiguous. The CDR3 extends over 14 amino acids. The V gene lost 3 bases and the J gene lost 6 bases, with 12 bases spanning the gap. DNA for the CDR3: TGTGCCAGCAGTTTGGCCAGCCTAATCAATGAGCAGTTCTTC. Translation gives CASSLASLINEQFF.

This chain links TRBV29-1 with TRBJ1-4; D unclear. Germline CDR1 reads SQVTM; CDR2 reads ANQGSEA. Trimming left V 6 bases short and J 2 bases short, with 4 bases between. This CDR3 contains 11 residues. The CDR3 loop is CSVHTNEKLFF. The CDR3 DNA sequence: TGCAGCGTCCATACTAATGAAAAACTGTTTTTT.

The sample holds a few counts of this clonotype. This sequence joins TRBV15 and TRBJ2-7, with D possibly being TRBD1 or TRBD2 (6 bases each). The CDR3 covers 15 residues. From germline, CDR1 is LNHNV and CDR2 YYDKDF (reference sequence). V lost 8 bases and J lost 2, with 19 bases in between. DNA for the CDR3: TGTGCCACCCTACCCCCTAGGGGGGTGCCCTACGAGCAGTACTTC. Residues: CATLPPRGVPYEQYF.

V and J are TRBV4-3 and TRBJ2-3; no reliable D call. The CDR3 is made up of 15 amino acids. V was trimmed by 3 bases and J by 4 bases, leaving 14 bases between them. Germline values: CDR1 LGHNA, CDR2 YSLEER. The CDR3 here is CASSQENPWADTQYF. DNA for the CDR3: TGCGCCAGCAGCCAGGAAAACCCCTGGGCAGATACGCAGTATTTT.

This clonotype was seen just once. This may come from a read error, since a much larger clone is one base off. The chain recombines TRBV4-1 with TRBJ2-7; D is uncertain. Germline CDR1 and CDR2: MGHRA and YSYEKL. The CDR3 totals 14 residues. Trimming cost V 11 bases and J 4 bases, with 21 bases left between them. CDR3 in DNA: TGCGCCGGCCGATGGGTGGGTCTAGGATACGAGCAGTACTTC. Translation: CAGRWVGLGYEQYF.

The table lists this clonotype with a few counts. The chain couples TRBV11-2 to TRBJ2-5; TRBD2 is a possible D gene (6 bases). Per the germline V gene, CDR1 is SGHAT and CDR2 is FQNNGV. The CDR3 sequence is 13 residues long. V was shortened by 10 bases and J by 2 bases, with 14 bases between the two germline ends. CDR3 sequence: CATTGSGQETQYF. The CDR3 DNA sequence: TGTGCCACCACAGGAAGCGGGCAAGAGACCCAGTACTTC. Based on the CDR3 plus reference TRBV11-2 and TRBJ2-5, the full variable domain is EAGVAQSPRYKIIEKRQSVAFWCNPISGHATLYWYQQILGQGPKLLIQFQNNGVVDDSQLPKDRFSAERLKGVDSTLKIQPAKLEDSAVYLCATTGSGQETQYFGPGTRLLVL.

This clonotype showed up many times. The junction departs from germline at one end; a sequencing error may be responsible. This sequence joins TRBV20-1 and TRBJ2-7; D possibly matches TRBD1 or TRBD2 (5 bases each). CDR3 length equals 13 residues. The V gene's germline CDR1 is DFQATT and CDR2 SNEGSKA (reference sequence). Here the CDR3 reads CSARGMTAYEQYF. CDR3 nucleotide sequence: TGCAGTGCCAGAGGGATGACAGCCTACGAGCAGTACTTC.

The count of this clonotype is one. The chain uses TRBV24-1 and TRBJ2-1, with D tentatively TRBD1 (6 bases). TRBJ2-7 matches the DNA end more closely, so the J call is doubtful. From germline, CDR1 is KGHDR and CDR2 SFDVKD. The CDR3 extends over 14 amino acids. The CDR3 protein is CATSFVGALNEQYF. CDR3 bases: TGTGCCACCAGTTTTGTGGGGGCCCTCAATGAGCAGTACTTC.

This clonotype showed up just a few times. The rearrangement uses TRBV20-1 and TRBJ2-3; tentative D call: TRBD1 (6 bases). The CDR3 sequence is 17 residues long. The germline V gene has CDR1 DFQATT and CDR2 SNEGSKA (reference sequence). With 2 bases removed from V and 2 bases from J, the gap between germline ends came to 20 bases. CDR3 sequence: CSARFQGRPSYTDTQYF. For the CDR3, the DNA is TGCAGTGCTAGATTTCAGGGGCGGCCTAGTTACACAGATACGCAGTATTTT.

This clonotype was detected a few times. The V call is TRBV5-1, the J call TRBJ1-1; no definite D call. V was trimmed by 0 bases and J by 4 bases, leaving 10 bases between them. CDR3 size: 14 residues. CDR1 and CDR2 (germline): SGHRS, YFSETQ. CDR3 sequence reads: CASSLVGTVTEAFF. The DNA of the CDR3 is TGCGCCAGCAGCTTGGTGGGTACGGTCACTGAAGCTTTCTTT.

CDR3 residues: CASSKDRTYQPQHF. CDR3 coding DNA: TGTGCCAGCTCTAAGGACAGAACTTATCAGCCCCAGCATTTT. The chain recombines TRBV18 with TRBJ1-5, with a tentative D call TRBD1 (6 bases). Trimming pared 6 bases from V and 5 bases from J, leaving 14 bases between. Germline CDR1 is KGHSH and CDR2 is LQKENI. CDR3 length: 14 residues.

The sample holds a few counts of this clonotype. The chain employs TRBV2 and TRBJ1-1; 7 bases map to TRBD1. The CDR3 runs to 15 residues. Trimming took 1 base from V and 7 from J; bases not matched to a gene: 9. CDR1 is SNHLY, CDR2 FYNNEI, per germline. The CDR3 DNA sequence: TGTGCCAGCAGTGAAGAGGGACAGTTCGGGGGTGAAGCTTTCTTT. It codes for CASSEEGQFGGEAFF.

This clonotype was detected many times. The chain links TRBV6-5 to TRBJ2-7; 10 positions match TRBD1. J lost 1 base, V lost 8 bases, and 5 bases had no gene match. This CDR3 is 14 amino acids long. CDR1 MNHEY and CDR2 SVGAGI come from the germline V gene. The CDR3 bases are TGTGCCAGCGGCCGGACAGGGGGTTCCTACGAGCAGTACTTC. Its protein product is CASGRTGGSYEQYF.

Comments on this clonotype: A read error may be the cause here, since a much bigger clone is one base away. The rearrangement links TRBV5-1 to TRBJ2-7; 8 bases are a match to TRBD2. The CDR3 sequence is 14 residues long. Germline CDR1 and CDR2: SGHRS and YFSETQ. The V gene end was trimmed by 6 bases and the J gene end by 2 bases; junction bases not matched to a gene: 7. CDR3 coding DNA: TGCGCCAGCAACTTCAGCGGGGGTACCTACGAGCAGTACTTC. Residues: CASNFSGGTYEQYF.

This clonotype showed up many times. This CDR3 is CASSSAAQTGSDYGYTF. The CDR3 DNA is TGCGCCAGCAGCTCCGCCGCCCAGACAGGGTCGGACTATGGCTACACCTTC. J is TRBJ1-2 and V is TRBV5-1; TRBD1 matches 7 bases. This CDR3 is 17 amino acids long. Losses at the gene ends were 3 bases for V and 3 bases for J; bases not matched to a gene: 14. Germline CDR1 SGHRS, CDR2 YFSETQ.

This chain connects TRBV20-1 to TRBJ1-2; tentatively, D is TRBD1 (5 bases). The V gene lost 1 base and the J gene lost 8 bases, with 17 bases spanning the gap. Germline V lookup: CDR1 DFQATT, CDR2 SNEGSKA (reference sequence). The CDR3 contains 14 residues. In DNA, the CDR3 is TGCAGTGCTAGAGGTAGTCGGGGGTCCCAGGGCTACACCTTC. Its translation: CSARGSRGSQGYTF.